This TCR beta chain was identified during a study of shared clonotypes between healthy human individuals (dated by TCRdb to about 2020). Looking at the study overall: The cohort comprised a couple of women and a few men aged 18 to 49 years. For each donor, CD4 naive and CD4 memory were each given three plates, CD8 naive was given two plates, and CD8 memory was given one plate. Blood TCR repertoires of roughly five healthy adults were deeply sequenced to estimate repertoire size and the extent of clonotype sharing between individuals. To increase sequencing depth and limit assay-specific biases, TCR repertoire library preparation and sequencing were carried out by different laboratories using diverse techniques. Each donor's leukapheresis produced roughly between roughly 0.85 and 9.5 billion PBMCs. What the study reported, not specific to this receptor: Clonotypes shared by all four sorted-subset donors showed higher generation probabilities than non-shared clonotypes. Incomplete sequencing was indicated by rarefaction of sorted-subset datasets, despite the large sequencing depth. Across four donors, approximately 5% of naive CD4, roughly 3.5% of naive CD8, roughly 2.3% of memory CD4, and approximately 0.4% of memory CD8 clonotypes were shared. Only blood was sampled, and tissue TCR repertoires likely differ from those in blood. Pairwise subsampling led to the expectation that sequencing depth would affect the degree of clonotype sharing among donors. Because the study included only a small number of donors, the genetic and exposure-history diversity represented was limited. Larger estimated clonotype richness was generally found for naive subsets than for memory subsets.

The donors were healthy, HIV-negative adults with no recently reported acute infections or vaccinations. Every donor was a Caucasian adult residing in Nashville, Tennessee, USA. CD4+ T cells were enriched by magnetic negative selection; naive cells were then positively selected on CD45RA, and the negative fraction formed the memory subset. After blood collection by leukapheresis, PBMCs were isolated using Ficoll-Histopaque density gradient centrifugation and then cryopreserved in the vapor phase of liquid nitrogen. Analytical flow cytometry was used to check the purity and quantity of every magnetically sorted T cell population. Genomic DNA was isolated from each sorted fraction and quantified by UV absorbance on a Nanodrop 2000c. Using the deep immunoSEQ assay, TCR CDR3 regions were amplified from genomic DNA by multiplex PCR. Extracted genomic DNA from each cell subset was spread evenly across all wells of several immunoSEQ 96-well plates, with each plate serving as a replicate. Each replicate PCR for sorted subsets received about 210 ng genomic DNA, equal to some 32,000 T cell genomes. The purified libraries were quantified using a Qubit 3.0 fluorometer, sized with a Bioanalyzer 2100, and then quantified again using the KAPA Library Quantification kit. Every immunoSEQ 96-well plate was sequenced on a separate single-read 150-cycle Illumina NextSeq 550 flow cell. The published analysis was carried out like this. Because only junctional sequences without quality scores were contained in the immunoSEQ output, filtering matching that applied to full-length reads could not be performed. Sequences were annotated with PyIR, a Python wrapper for IgBLAST v1.9, and V/J genes and CDR3 were assigned using IMGT germline references. Reads with weak V/J assignments (E-value above 1e-6), missing CDR3, stop codons, out-of-frame junctions, or ambiguous translated residues were removed. V3J clonotypes were defined by identical inferred V gene, J gene, and CDR3 amino acid sequence. To compute the percentage overlap between repertoires, the number of shared unique clonotypes was divided by the size of the smaller repertoire. Repertoire richness was assessed with RTK rarefaction, the Chao1 estimator, and Recon v2.1 estimates of unobserved clonotypes. For all TCRbeta clonotypes obtained by the gDNA method from a handful of donors, generation probabilities were computed with OLGA. This is the immuneACCESS table as TCRdb keeps it, with only in-frame sequences that have V and J called. A part of the clones is gone; compared with another copy, unresolved V genes explain less than half, and the rest is unexplained. V and J calls and clone size are copied from that table; D and trimming were computed from the DNA. Here the sample has more than 1.2 million clones; roughly 98.5% occur a single time. The top ten constitute around 0.38% of the sample.

V loses 5 bases at its end and J loses 1 base; junction bases beyond the gene matches: 3. The CDR3 runs 15 residues from the cysteine to the phenylalanine. Only the CDR3 region is kept as DNA, spanning 45 bases read in frame from base 1. The germline V gene (reference sequence) specifies LNHDA as CDR1 and SQIVND as CDR2. This clone was detected only once. This receptor's antigen is unknown. No clone much larger than this one lies a single base away; base qualities are absent. The receptor chain draws on TRBV19 and TRBJ2-3; the junction holds 10 bases that match TRBD1. This TCR was sampled from a man between 25 and 39 years old in good health. The sample consisted of naive CD4+ T cells sorted from blood. The intended sense of this specimen's cell subset or site label: CD45RA+ positively selected. CDR3 sequence: CASSVGTGGTDTQYF. The nucleotides are TGTGCCAGTAGTGTCGGGACAGGGGGCACAGATACGCAGTATTTT.